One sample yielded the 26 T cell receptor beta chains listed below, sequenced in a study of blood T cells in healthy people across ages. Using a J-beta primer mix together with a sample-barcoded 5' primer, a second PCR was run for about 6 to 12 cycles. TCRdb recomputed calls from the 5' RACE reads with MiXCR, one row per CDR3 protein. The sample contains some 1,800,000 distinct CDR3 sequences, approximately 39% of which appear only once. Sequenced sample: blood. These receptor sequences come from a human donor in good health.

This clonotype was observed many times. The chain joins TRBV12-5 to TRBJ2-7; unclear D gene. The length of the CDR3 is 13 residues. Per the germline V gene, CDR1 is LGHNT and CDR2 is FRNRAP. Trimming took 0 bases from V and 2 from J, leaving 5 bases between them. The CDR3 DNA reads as TGTGCTAGTGGTTTGGTACCGGCCTACGAGCAGTACTTC. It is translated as CASGLVPAYEQYF.

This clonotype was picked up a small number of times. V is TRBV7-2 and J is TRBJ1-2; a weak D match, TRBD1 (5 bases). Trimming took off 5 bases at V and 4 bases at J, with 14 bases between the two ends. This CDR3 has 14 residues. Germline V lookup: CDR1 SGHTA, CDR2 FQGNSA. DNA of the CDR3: TGTGCCAGCAGCCCGGGTCCTAGGGGCTATGGCTACACCTTC. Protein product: CASSPGPRGYGYTF.

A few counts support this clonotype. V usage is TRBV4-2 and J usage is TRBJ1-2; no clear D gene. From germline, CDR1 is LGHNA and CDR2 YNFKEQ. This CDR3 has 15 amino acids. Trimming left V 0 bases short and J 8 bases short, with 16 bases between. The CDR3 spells CASSQDYSSFWGYTF. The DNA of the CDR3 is TGTGCCAGCAGCCAAGATTACTCTTCCTTTTGGGGCTACACCTTC.

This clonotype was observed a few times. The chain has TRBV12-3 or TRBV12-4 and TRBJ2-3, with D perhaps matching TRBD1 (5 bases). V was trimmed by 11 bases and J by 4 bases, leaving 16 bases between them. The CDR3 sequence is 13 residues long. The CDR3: CAVLKWGADTQYF. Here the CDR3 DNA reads TGTGCCGTCCTGAAGTGGGGCGCAGATACGCAGTATTTT.

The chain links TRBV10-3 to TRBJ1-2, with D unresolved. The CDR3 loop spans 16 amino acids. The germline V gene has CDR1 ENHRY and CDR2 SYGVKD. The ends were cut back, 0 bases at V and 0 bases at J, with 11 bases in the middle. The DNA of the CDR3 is TGTGCCATCAGTGAGTCAGTGGCAGCACCTAACTATGGCTACACCTTC. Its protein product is CAISESVAAPNYGYTF.

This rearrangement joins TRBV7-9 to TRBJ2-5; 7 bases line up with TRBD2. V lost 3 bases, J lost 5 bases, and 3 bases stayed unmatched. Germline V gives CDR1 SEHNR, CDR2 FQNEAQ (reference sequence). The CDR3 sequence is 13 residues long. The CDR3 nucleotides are TGTGCCAGCAGCTTCGCGGGAGTTGAGACCCAGTACTTC. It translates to CASSFAGVETQYF.

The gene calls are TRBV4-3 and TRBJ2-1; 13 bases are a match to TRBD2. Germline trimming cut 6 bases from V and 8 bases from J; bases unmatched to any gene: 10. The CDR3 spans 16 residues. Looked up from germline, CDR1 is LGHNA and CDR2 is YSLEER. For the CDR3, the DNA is TGCGCCAGCAGTCAATCGGGACTAGCGGGGCTCGATGAGCAGTTCTTC. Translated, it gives CASSQSGLAGLDEQFF.

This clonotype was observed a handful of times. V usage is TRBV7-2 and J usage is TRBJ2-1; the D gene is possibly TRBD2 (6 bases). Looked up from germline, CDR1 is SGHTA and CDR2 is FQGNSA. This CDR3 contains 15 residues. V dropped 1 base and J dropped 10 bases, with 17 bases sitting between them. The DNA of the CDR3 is TGTGCCAGCAGCTTAGGACTGGCCGACGCGGGAGAGCAGTTCTTC. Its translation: CASSLGLADAGEQFF.

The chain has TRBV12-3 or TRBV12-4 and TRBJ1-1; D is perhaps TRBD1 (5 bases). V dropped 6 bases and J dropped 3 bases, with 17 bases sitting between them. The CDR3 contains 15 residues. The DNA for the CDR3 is TGTGCCAGCAGCCTCCTCGGCGGGGGTCACACTGAAGCTTTCTTT. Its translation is CASSLLGGGHTEAFF.

This CDR3 is CASSPTPGGEAFF. CDR3 coding DNA: TGTGCCAGCAGCCCCACCCCAGGGGGGGAAGCTTTCTTT. The chain is built from TRBV9 and TRBJ1-1; 7 nucleotides align to TRBD1. The junction had 8 bases not matched to a gene; V was cut back by 4 bases and J by 8 bases. Germline V lookup: CDR1 SGDLS, CDR2 YYNGEE. This CDR3 has 13 residues.

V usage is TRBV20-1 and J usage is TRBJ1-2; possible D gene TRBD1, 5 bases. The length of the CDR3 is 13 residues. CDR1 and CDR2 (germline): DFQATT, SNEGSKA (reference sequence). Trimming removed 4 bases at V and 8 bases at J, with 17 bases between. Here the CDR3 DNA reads TGCAGTGCTATCGCCGGGACGGAGTTAGGCTACACCTTC. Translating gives CSAIAGTELGYTF.

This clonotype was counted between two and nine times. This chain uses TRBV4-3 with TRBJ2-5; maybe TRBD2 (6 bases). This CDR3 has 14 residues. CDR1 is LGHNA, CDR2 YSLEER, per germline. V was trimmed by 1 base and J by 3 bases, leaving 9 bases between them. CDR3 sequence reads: CASSQVLAEETQYF. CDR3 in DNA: TGCGCCAGCAGCCAAGTATTAGCGGAAGAGACCCAGTACTTC.

CDR3 nucleotide sequence: TGTGCCATCAGTGACGAGGAAGGGGAAGGCTACACCTTC. It specifies CAISDEEGEGYTF. V gene TRBV10-3 combines with J gene TRBJ1-2; the D gene is possibly TRBD1 (5 bases). This CDR3 contains 13 residues. Trimming shortened V by 3 bases and J by 8 bases, and 13 bases separated the two germline ends. The germline V gene has CDR1 ENHRY and CDR2 SYGVKD.

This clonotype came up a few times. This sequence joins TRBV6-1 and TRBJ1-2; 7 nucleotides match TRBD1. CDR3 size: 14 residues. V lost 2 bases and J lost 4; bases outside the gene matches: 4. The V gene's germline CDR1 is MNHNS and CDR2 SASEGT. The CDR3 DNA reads TGTGCCAGCAGTGAACGGGGACAGACCTATGGCTACACCTTC. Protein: CASSERGQTYGYTF.

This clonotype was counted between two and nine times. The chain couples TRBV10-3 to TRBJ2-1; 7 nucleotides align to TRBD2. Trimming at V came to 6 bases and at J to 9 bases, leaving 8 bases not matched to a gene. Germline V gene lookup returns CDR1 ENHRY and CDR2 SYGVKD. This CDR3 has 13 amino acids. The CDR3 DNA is TGTGCCATCAGGCGGACTAGGATGAGTGAGCAGTTCTTC. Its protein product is CAIRRTRMSEQFF.

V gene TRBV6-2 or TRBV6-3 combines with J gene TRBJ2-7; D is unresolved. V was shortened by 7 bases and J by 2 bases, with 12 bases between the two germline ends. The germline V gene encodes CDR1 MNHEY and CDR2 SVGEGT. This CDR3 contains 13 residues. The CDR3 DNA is TGTGCCAGCACCCTTTCCAGAACCTACGAGCAGTACTTC. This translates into CASTLSRTYEQYF.

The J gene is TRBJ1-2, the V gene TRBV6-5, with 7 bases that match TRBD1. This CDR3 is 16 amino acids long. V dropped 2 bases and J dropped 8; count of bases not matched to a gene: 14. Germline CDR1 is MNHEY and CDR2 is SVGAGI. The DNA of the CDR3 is TGTGCCAGCAGTTACACCTCGAAGGAGGGGGCTAGGGGCTACACCTTC. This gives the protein CASSYTSKEGARGYTF.

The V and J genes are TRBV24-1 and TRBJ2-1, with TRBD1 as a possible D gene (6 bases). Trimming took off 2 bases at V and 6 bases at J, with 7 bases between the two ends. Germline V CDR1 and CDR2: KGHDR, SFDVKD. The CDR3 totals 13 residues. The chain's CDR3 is CATSDSTGNEQFF. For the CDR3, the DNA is TGTGCCACCAGTGATTCGACAGGCAATGAGCAGTTCTTC.

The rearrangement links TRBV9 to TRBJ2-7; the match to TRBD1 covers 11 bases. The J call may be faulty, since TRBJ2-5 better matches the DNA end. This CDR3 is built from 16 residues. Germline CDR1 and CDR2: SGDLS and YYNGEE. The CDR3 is CASSADPGQGEETQYF. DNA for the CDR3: TGTGCCAGCAGCGCCGACCCGGGACAGGGGGAAGAGACCCAGTACTTC.

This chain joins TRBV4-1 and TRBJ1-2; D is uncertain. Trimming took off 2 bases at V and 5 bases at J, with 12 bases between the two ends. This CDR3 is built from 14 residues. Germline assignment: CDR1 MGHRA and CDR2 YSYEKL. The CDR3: CASSQFLTAYGYTF. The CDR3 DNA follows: TGCGCCAGCAGCCAATTTTTGACGGCTTATGGCTACACCTTC.

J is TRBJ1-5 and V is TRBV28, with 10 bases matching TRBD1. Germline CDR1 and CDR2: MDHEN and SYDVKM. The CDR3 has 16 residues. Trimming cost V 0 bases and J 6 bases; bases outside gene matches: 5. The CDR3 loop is CASSLWRGQGSQPQHF. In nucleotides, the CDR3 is TGTGCCAGCAGTTTATGGAGGGGACAGGGGAGTCAGCCCCAGCATTTT. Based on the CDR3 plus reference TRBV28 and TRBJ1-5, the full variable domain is DVKVTQSSRYLVKRTGEKVFLECVQDMDHENMFWYRQDPGLGLRLIYFSYDVKMKEKGDIPEGYSVSREKKERFSLILESASTNQTSMYLCASSLWRGQGSQPQHFGDGTRLSIL.

The CDR3 protein is CSAPPWRGEQETQYF. DNA of the CDR3: TGCAGTGCCCCTCCGTGGAGAGGGGAGCAAGAGACCCAGTACTTC. This chain uses TRBV20-1 with TRBJ2-5, with D possibly being TRBD1 or TRBD2 (5 bases each). The CDR3 is made up of 15 amino acids. Between the trimmed V and J ends, which lost 6 bases and 2 bases, there was a span of 19 bases. Looked up from germline, CDR1 is DFQATT and CDR2 is SNEGSKA (reference sequence).

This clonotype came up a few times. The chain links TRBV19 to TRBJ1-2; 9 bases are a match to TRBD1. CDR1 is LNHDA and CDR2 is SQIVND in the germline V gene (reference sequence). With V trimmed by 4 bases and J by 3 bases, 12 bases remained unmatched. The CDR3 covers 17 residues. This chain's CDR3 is CASSRHRGRTSDYGYTF. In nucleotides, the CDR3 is TGTGCCAGTAGTAGACACAGGGGGCGAACGTCCGACTATGGCTACACCTTC.

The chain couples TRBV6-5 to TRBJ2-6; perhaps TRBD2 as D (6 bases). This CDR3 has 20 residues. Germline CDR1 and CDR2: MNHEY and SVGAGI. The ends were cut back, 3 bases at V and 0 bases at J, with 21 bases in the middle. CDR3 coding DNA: TGTGCCAGCAGTTATCACCCGGGCGGGGATAGCGCCTCTGGGGCCAACGTCCTGACTTTC. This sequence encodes CASSYHPGGDSASGANVLTF.

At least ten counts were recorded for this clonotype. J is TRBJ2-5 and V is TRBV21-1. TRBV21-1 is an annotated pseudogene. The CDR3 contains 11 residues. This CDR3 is CASSDRETQYF. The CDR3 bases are TGTGCCAGCAGCGACAGAGAGACCCAGTACTTC.

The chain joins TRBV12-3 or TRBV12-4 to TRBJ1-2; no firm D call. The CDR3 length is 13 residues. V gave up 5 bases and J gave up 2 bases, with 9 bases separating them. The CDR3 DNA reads TGTGCCAGCAGTGCCCTTGGGAACTATGGCTACACCTTC. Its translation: CASSALGNYGYTF.